This T cell receptor (beta chain) was captured by sequencing in a study of blood T cell repertoires in COVID-19. The protocol was immunoSEQ multiplex PCR, while the TCRdb copy is restricted to in-frame clones and leaves out a portion. The repertoire consists of about 71,000 clones, with around 90% occurring once and the leading ten covering roughly 0.73%. J lost 5 bases, V lost 1 base, and 1 base had no gene match. Per the germline V gene, CDR1 is LGHNA and CDR2 is YSLEER. The CDR3 is 14 residues long. This receptor was identified in a woman older than 75 with acute or convalescent COVID-19. The chain links TRBV4-3 to TRBJ2-5; the match to TRBD2 covers 10 bases. The sequenced material came from peripheral blood. The CDR3, as DNA: TGCGCCAGCAGCCAAGGGACTAGCGGTGAGACCCAGTACTTC. It is translated as CASSQGTSGETQYF.